Presented here are 28 T cell receptor beta chains from one specimen sequenced in a study of T cell repertoires in aging, cancer and after chemotherapy. A mixed TRB-A/B primer pool amplified rearranged TRB by multiplex touch-down PCR. MiXCR was run by TCRdb on the multiplex PCR reads, yielding one entry per CDR3 protein. The profile covers 900 to 1,000 distinct CDR3 sequences, with roughly 21% appearing a single time and roughly 10% taken by the ten largest. Amplification of TCR beta used genomic DNA extracted from peripheral blood. The sequenced sample consisted of blood. The receptors stem from a human donor with a solid tumor.

This clonotype was seen more than once but under ten times. This chain connects TRBV21-1 to TRBJ2-7; the DNA was not compared with TRBD1, the D call given in the table. TRBV21-1 is listed as a pseudogene. This CDR3 region has 11 residues. CDR3 sequence (DNA): TGTGCCAGGGGGGGACATCCAGAGCAGTACGTC. Protein: CARGGHPEQYV.

For this clonotype: Just one base apart from a much larger clone, this may be a read error. The chain joins TRBV7-6 to TRBJ2-1, with TRBD2 identical over 13 bases. The V gene end was trimmed by 5 bases and the J gene end by 11 bases; junction bases not matched to a gene: 6. CDR1 is SGHVS, CDR2 FNYEAQ, per germline. The CDR3 has 14 residues. The CDR3 DNA is TGTGCCAGCAGCCCCGGGACTAGCGGGATTAAGCAGTTCTTC. It codes for CASSPGTSGIKQFF.

Points on this clonotype: A much larger clonotype is one base distant, so this may be a read error. V and J are TRBV5-4 and TRBJ1-2, with unresolved D. The CDR3 loop spans 16 amino acids. Germline lookup yields CDR1 SGHNT and CDR2 YYREEE (reference sequence). The CDR3 DNA sequence: TGTGCCAGCAGTTTGGGGAAGGATACAGCTAACTATGGCTACACCTTC. Protein: CASSLGKDTANYGYTF.

This clonotype was seen a few times. The chain joins TRBV18 to TRBJ2-7; D is perhaps TRBD1 (6 bases). The germline CDR1 and CDR2 sequences are KGHSH and LQKENI. The CDR3 sequence is 14 residues long. The V and J ends lost 8 bases and 2 bases respectively, with 16 bases between them. The CDR3 DNA sequence: TGTGCCAGCCAAAACCCAGGGGTGCCCTACGAGCAGTACGTC. Its translation: CASQNPGVPYEQYV.

This chain links TRBV12-3 or TRBV12-4 with TRBJ1-5, with 9 bases that match TRBD1. CDR3 length: 15 amino acids. Losses at the gene ends were 5 bases for V and 7 bases for J; bases not matched to a gene: 9. The CDR3: CASSPTGGGVQPQHF. The CDR3 DNA reads as TGTGCCAGCAGTCCAACAGGGGGCGGCGTCCAGCCCCAGCATTTT.

This clonotype is categorized as large. The chain has TRBV15 and TRBJ2-7; D not resolved. Germline V gene sequence: CDR1 LNHNV, CDR2 YYDKDF (reference sequence). CDR3 length: 15 residues. V was clipped by 5 bases and J by 1 base, with 15 bases between them. The CDR3 spells CATSGRLTESYEQYF. CDR3 nucleotides: TGTGCCACCAGCGGCCGGCTGACGGAATCCTACGAGCAGTACTTC.

This clonotype has more than one count but fewer than ten. The chain uses TRBV27 and TRBJ2-5; D is unclear. This CDR3 is 14 amino acids long. Per the germline V gene, CDR1 is MNHEY and CDR2 is SMNVEV (reference sequence). The germline V and J ends were trimmed by 0 bases and 2 bases, with 7 bases remaining between them. The CDR3 loop is CASSLSPSQETQYF. The CDR3 DNA reads as TGTGCCAGCAGTTTATCGCCCAGTCAAGAGACCCAGTACTTC.

This chain joins TRBV28 and TRBJ1-5; 8 bases are shared with TRBD1. Germline V gene sequence: CDR1 MDHEN, CDR2 SYDVKM. After removal of 7 bases from V and 5 bases from J, the junction contained 10 bases not matched to a gene. The CDR3 is made up of 15 amino acids. The chain's CDR3 is CASMGRGLGYQPQHF. The DNA of the CDR3 is TGTGCCAGCATGGGCAGGGGGCTTGGGTATCAGCCCCAGCATTTT.

The chain carries TRBV27 and TRBJ1-6; D call uncertain. The CDR3 is 17 residues long. Germline CDR1 MNHEY, CDR2 SMNVEV (reference sequence). V was shortened by 6 bases and J by 0 bases, with 15 bases between the two germline ends. CDR3 sequence: CASSVTEPSSYNSPLHF. For the CDR3, the DNA is TGTGCCAGCAGCGTAACAGAGCCGAGCTCCTATAATTCACCCCTCCACTTT.

Worth noting for this clonotype: A single base separates this from a much larger clone, so it may be a read error. The chain carries TRBV15 and TRBJ1-1, with D unclear. Germline-derived CDR1 and CDR2 are LNHNV and YYDKDF (reference sequence). V was trimmed by 1 base and J by 5 bases, leaving 8 bases between them. The CDR3 loop spans 13 amino acids. The chain's CDR3 is CATSRVGVTEAFF. The CDR3 DNA sequence: TGTGCCACCAGCAGAGTAGGTGTTACTGAAGCTTTCTTT.

On this clonotype: This may come from a read error, since a much larger clone is one base off. V and J are TRBV9 and TRBJ2-3, with D possibly being TRBD1 or TRBD2 (5 bases each). Looked up from germline, CDR1 is SGDLS and CDR2 is YYNGEE. This CDR3 region has 13 residues. This CDR3 reads CVSSPRWGDTQYF. CDR3 in DNA: TGTGTCAGCAGCCCTAGGTGGGGGGATACGCAGTATTTT. The variable domain in full, with the rest retrieved from reference TRBV9 and TRBJ2-3, is DSGVTQTPKHLITATGQRVTLRCSPRSGDLSVYWYQQSLDQGLQFLIQYYNGEERAKGNILERFSAQQFPDLHSELNLSSLELGDSALYFCVSSPRWGDTQYFGPGTRLTVL.

By its share, this clonotype is medium-sized. The chain is built from TRBV6-5 and TRBJ1-6, with TRBD1 identical over 7 bases. Trimming cost V 5 bases and J 10 bases; bases outside gene matches: 11. There are 15 residues in the CDR3. Germline CDR1 MNHEY, CDR2 SVGAGI. The CDR3 is CASSAFFRGGSPLHF. The CDR3 DNA is TGTGCCAGCAGTGCTTTTTTCAGGGGGGGATCACCCCTCCACTTT.

By proportion, this clonotype is hyperexpanded. The rearrangement joins TRBV30 to TRBJ2-7; the D is unclear. CDR1 and CDR2 from the germline V gene are GTSNPN and SVGIG (reference sequence). This CDR3 spans 11 amino acids. V lost 2 bases, J lost 6 bases, and 8 bases lay in between. CDR3 coding DNA: TGTGCCTGGAGTCTCGGTCGCGAGCAGTACTTC. Amino acid sequence: CAWSLGREQYF.

In the case of this clonotype: At one end the junction does not follow the germline gene, possibly because of a read error. The V gene is TRBV7-7, the J gene TRBJ2-1, with a weak D call TRBD2 (5 bases). CDR3 length equals 14 residues. Germline loops: CDR1 SSHAT, CDR2 FNYEAQ (reference sequence). CDR3 nucleotide sequence: TGTGCTAGCAGCTTGACGGGGATATTGAATGAGCAGTTCTTC. This translates into CASSLTGILNEQFF.

In DNA form, the CDR3 reads TGTGCCAGCAGTGTTAACCGGGGCCTGCGGTTCACGCAGTATTTT. This translates into CASSVNRGLRFTQYF. V is TRBV6-1 and J is TRBJ2-3; tentatively, D is TRBD1 or TRBD2 (5 bases each). The CDR3 contains 15 residues. Germline lookup yields CDR1 MNHNS and CDR2 SASEGT. The ends were cut back, 4 bases at V and 9 bases at J, with 20 bases in the middle.

By its share, this clonotype is medium-sized (0.01 to 0.1%). The chain couples TRBV6-1 to TRBJ1-1; D unclear. This CDR3 contains 10 residues. V lost 10 bases to trimming and J lost 11 bases, with 14 bases between them. Germline V gives CDR1 MNHNS, CDR2 SASEGT. CDR3 in amino acids: CATHTDGAFF. CDR3 DNA sequence: TGTGCCACCCACACGGATGGGGCTTTCTTT.

This clonotype was counted a few times. V is TRBV5-1 and J is TRBJ2-3; D gene ambiguous. Germline V CDR1 and CDR2: SGHRS, YFSETQ. CDR3 length: 13 amino acids. V was trimmed by 0 bases and J by 8 bases, leaving 10 bases between them. In DNA, the CDR3 is TGCGCCAGCAGCTTGGTAGTAGCCGGTACGCAGTATTTT. It specifies CASSLVVAGTQYF. The full variable domain, rest sourced from reference TRBV5-1 and TRBJ2-3, is KAGVTQTPRYLIKTRGQQVTLSCSPISGHRSVSWYQQTPGQGLQFLFEYFSETQRNKGNFPGRFSGRQFSNSRSEMNVSTLELGDSALYLCASSLVVAGTQYFGPGTRLTVL.

V gene TRBV6-2 or TRBV6-3 combines with J gene TRBJ2-5; 13 bases align to TRBD2. Germline V gene lookup returns CDR1 MNHEY and CDR2 SVGEGT. This CDR3 comprises 14 residues. V lost 10 bases, J lost 10 bases, and 12 bases stayed unmatched. The CDR3 DNA reads as TGTGCCACCCGTCCCGGGACTAGCGGGGAGGGCCAGTACTTC. Protein: CATRPGTSGEGQYF.

Regarding this clonotype: This may stem from a read error, because a much larger clone lies one nucleotide away. J is TRBJ2-1 and V is TRBV7-3; tentatively, D is TRBD1 or TRBD2 (5 bases each). Deletions cut 2 bases from V and 2 bases from J, with 16 bases between. Germline V gives CDR1 SGHTA, CDR2 FQGTGA. There are 17 residues in the CDR3. This CDR3 reads CASSLGPSWGPYNEQFF. In DNA form, the CDR3 reads TGTGCCAGCAGCTTAGGGCCTAGCTGGGGCCCCTACAATGAGCAGTTCTTC.

This clonotype was seen only a few times. V gene TRBV20-1 combines with J gene TRBJ2-5; TRBD2 might be the D (7 bases). Germline V CDR1 and CDR2: DFQATT, SNEGSKA (reference sequence). The V gene lost 6 bases and the J gene lost 2 bases, with 13 bases spanning the gap. The CDR3 has 13 amino acids. As DNA, the CDR3 is TGCAGTGCCAGGGGAGGGTCGCAAGAGACCCAGTACTTC. It codes for CSARGGSQETQYF.

This clonotype is large in the sample. This chain links TRBV7-2 with TRBJ1-5, with 8 bases aligning to TRBD1. CDR1 and CDR2 (germline): SGHTA, FQGNSA. J was trimmed by 6 bases and V by 1 base; bases with no gene match: 8. CDR3 size: 16 residues. The CDR3 DNA follows: TGTGCCAGCAGCTTAGGTGGGACAGGCCGCATTCAGCCCCAGCATTTT. It yields the protein CASSLGGTGRIQPQHF.

This clonotype counts as large. The chain links TRBV29-1 to TRBJ2-2; D possibly corresponds to TRBD2 (6 bases). The CDR3 contains 14 residues. Germline V CDR1 and CDR2: SQVTM, ANQGSEA. Trimming took 6 bases from V and 1 from J, leaving 12 bases between them. CDR3 bases: TGCAGCGTACGCTGGGGGGTGAACACCGGGGAGCTGTTTTTT. Translating it yields CSVRWGVNTGELFF.

By proportion, this clonotype is large (0.1 to 1%). The J gene is TRBJ1-5, the V gene TRBV6-1; D is undetermined. V lost 3 bases and J 2 bases, leaving 17 bases between the germline ends. CDR3 length equals 17 residues. Germline assignment: CDR1 MNHNS and CDR2 SASEGT. The CDR3 DNA reads as TGTGCCAGCAGTGATAGGAGTGTCATAGATGGCAATCAGCCCCAGCATTTT. It yields the protein CASSDRSVIDGNQPQHF.

This clonotype is medium-sized. The CDR3 region is CASRFFAFRRADSTEAFF. In DNA form, the CDR3 reads TGTGCCAGCAGGTTCTTCGCCTTTCGGAGGGCAGATAGCACTGAAGCTTTCTTT. The V and J genes are TRBV12-3 or TRBV12-4 and TRBJ1-1; D remains unclear. The CDR3 covers 18 residues. V lost 6 bases and J 4 bases, leaving 27 bases between the germline ends.

This clonotype has a handful of counts. This chain links TRBV28 with TRBJ2-1; the match to TRBD1 covers 7 bases. The V and J ends lost 5 bases and 4 bases, in that order; junction bases with no gene match: 8. CDR1 is MDHEN, CDR2 SYDVKM, per germline. CDR3 length: 15 amino acids. The CDR3 is CASSAGDRIYNEQFF. CDR3 sequence (DNA): TGTGCCAGCAGTGCTGGGGACAGAATTTACAATGAGCAGTTCTTC.

This clonotype is categorized as large. The genes are TRBV20-1 and TRBJ2-7; D not resolved. CDR3 length equals 12 residues. Per the germline V gene, CDR1 is DFQATT and CDR2 is SNEGSKA (reference sequence). Between the trimmed V and J ends, which lost 4 bases and 3 bases, there was a span of 10 bases. CDR3: CSATDVGYEQYF. DNA of the CDR3: TGCAGTGCTACTGACGTCGGCTACGAGCAGTACTTC.

This clonotype is large in the sample. This chain connects TRBV12-3 or TRBV12-4 to TRBJ1-2; maybe TRBD1 (6 bases). The CDR3 runs 13 residues. Trimming took off 6 bases at V and 3 bases at J, with 11 bases between the two ends. CDR3 sequence: CASSPDRYYGYTF. In nucleotides, the CDR3 is TGTGCCAGCAGCCCCGACAGGTACTATGGCTACACCTTC.

This clonotype has a handful of counts. The genes are TRBV9 and TRBJ1-3, with D uncertain. Trimming cost V 0 bases and J 4 bases, with 11 bases left between them. Germline values: CDR1 SGDLS, CDR2 YYNGEE. The CDR3 runs to 15 residues. In DNA form, the CDR3 reads TGTGCCAGCAGCGTAGAAGTGGGCCGGGGAAACACCATATATTTT. Translating it yields CASSVEVGRGNTIYF.